The present entry profiles one T cell receptor beta chain with its context. Its antigen is not known. The data originate from a study of identical twins' blood T cells. Reared together, all three twin pairs probably met the same infectious agents and vaccines. Study findings and constraints: Shared CDR3 clonotype counts between two donors mainly tracked the product of their cloneset sizes, twins included. Top TCRbeta clonotypes were shared more with twin than unrelated donors. Twins reportedly had markedly more similar V usage than unrelated donors, even among out-of-frame TCRbeta clonotypes.

TCRdb itself ran the 5' RACE reads through MiXCR, one entry per CDR3 protein. This sample yields 350,000 to 400,000 distinct CDR3 sequences, of which about 28% are seen a single time; 5.5% to 7% belongs to the top ten. The origin of this receptor is a woman between 18 and 55 years old in good health. Material: PBMCs.

The CDR3 loop reads CASSLGPAGNTIYF. The CDR3 DNA reads as TGTGCCAGCAGCTTAGGCCCAGCTGGAAACACCATATATTTT. This chain links TRBV7-2 with TRBJ1-3; D not certain. The germline V gene has CDR1 SGHTA and CDR2 FQGNSA. V was trimmed by 1 base and J by 2 bases, leaving 6 bases between them. This CDR3 is built from 14 residues. Based on the CDR3 plus reference TRBV7-2 and TRBJ1-3, the full variable domain is GAGVSQSPSNKVTEKGKDVELRCDPISGHTALYWYRQSLGQGLEFLIYFQGNSAPDKSGLPSDRFSAERTGGSVSTLTIQRTQQEDSAVYLCASSLGPAGNTIYFGEGSWLTVV.